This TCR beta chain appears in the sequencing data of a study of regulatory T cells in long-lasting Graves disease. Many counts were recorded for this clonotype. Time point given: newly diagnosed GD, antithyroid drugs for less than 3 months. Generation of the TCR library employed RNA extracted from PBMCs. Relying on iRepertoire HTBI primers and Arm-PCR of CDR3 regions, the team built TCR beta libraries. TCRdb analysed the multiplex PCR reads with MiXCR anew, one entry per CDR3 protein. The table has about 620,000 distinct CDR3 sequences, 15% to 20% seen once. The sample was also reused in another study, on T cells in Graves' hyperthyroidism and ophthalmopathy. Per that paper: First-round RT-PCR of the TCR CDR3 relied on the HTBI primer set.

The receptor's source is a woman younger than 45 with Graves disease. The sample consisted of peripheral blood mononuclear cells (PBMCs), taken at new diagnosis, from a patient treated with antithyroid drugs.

DNA for the CDR3: TGTGCCAGCAGTTACTCCTCCCCAGGTGGAGTAAGCCAGCCCCAGCATTTT. It specifies CASSYSSPGGVSQPQHF. V and J are TRBV6-5 and TRBJ1-5, with unresolved D. Looked up from germline, CDR1 is MNHEY and CDR2 is SVGAGI. V lost 0 bases, J lost 7 bases, and 19 bases lay in between. CDR3 length: 17 amino acids.